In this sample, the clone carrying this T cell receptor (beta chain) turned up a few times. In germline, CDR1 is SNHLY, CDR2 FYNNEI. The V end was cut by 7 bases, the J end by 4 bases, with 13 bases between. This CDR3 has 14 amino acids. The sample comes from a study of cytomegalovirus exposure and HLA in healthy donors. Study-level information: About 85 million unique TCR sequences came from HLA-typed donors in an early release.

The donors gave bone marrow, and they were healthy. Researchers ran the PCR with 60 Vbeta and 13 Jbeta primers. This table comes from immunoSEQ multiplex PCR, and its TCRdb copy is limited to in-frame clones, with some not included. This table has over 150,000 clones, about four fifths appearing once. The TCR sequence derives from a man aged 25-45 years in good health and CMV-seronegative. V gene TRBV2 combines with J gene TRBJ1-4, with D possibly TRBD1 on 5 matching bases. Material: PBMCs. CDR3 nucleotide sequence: TGTGCCAGCAAGATGGGACTGAGTAATGAAAAACTGTTTTTT. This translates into CASKMGLSNEKLFF.